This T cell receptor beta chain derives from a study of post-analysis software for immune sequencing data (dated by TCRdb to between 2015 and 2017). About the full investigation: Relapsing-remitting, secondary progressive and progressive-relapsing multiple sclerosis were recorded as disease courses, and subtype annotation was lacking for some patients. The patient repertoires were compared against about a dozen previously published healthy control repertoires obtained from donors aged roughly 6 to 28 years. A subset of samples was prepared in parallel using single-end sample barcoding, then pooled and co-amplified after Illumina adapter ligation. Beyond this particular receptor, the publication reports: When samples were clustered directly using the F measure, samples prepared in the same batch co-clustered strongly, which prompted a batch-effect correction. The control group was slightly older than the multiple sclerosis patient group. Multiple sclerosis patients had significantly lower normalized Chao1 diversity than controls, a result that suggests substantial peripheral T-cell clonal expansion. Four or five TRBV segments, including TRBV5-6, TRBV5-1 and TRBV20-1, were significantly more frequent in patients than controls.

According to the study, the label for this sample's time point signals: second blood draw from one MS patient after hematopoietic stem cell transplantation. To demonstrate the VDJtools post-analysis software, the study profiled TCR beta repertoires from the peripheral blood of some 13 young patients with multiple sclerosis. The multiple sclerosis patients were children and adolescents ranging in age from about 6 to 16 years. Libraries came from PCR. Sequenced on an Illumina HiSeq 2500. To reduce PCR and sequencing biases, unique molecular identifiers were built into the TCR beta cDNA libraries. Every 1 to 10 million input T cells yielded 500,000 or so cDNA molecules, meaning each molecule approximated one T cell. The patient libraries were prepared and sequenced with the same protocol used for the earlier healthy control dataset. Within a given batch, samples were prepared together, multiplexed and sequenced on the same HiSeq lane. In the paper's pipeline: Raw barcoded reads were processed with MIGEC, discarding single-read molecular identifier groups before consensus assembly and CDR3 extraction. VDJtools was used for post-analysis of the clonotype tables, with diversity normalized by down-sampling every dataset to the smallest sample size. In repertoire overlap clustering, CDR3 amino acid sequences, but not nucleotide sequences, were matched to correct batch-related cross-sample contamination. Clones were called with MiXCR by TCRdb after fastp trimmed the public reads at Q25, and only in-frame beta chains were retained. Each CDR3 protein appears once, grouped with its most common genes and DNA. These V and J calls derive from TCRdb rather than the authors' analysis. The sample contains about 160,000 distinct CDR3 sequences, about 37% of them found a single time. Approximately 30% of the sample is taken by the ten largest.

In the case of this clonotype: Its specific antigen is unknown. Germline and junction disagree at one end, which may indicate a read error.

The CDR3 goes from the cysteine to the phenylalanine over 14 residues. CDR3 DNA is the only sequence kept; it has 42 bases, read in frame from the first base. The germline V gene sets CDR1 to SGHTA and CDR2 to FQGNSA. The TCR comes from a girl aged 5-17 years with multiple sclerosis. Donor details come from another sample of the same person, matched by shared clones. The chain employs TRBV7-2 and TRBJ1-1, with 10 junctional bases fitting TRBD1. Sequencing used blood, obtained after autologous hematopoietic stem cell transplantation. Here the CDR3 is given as CAGSIRDRGTEAFF. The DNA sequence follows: TGTGCCGGCAGCATCCGGGACAGGGGAACTGAAGCTTTCTTT.